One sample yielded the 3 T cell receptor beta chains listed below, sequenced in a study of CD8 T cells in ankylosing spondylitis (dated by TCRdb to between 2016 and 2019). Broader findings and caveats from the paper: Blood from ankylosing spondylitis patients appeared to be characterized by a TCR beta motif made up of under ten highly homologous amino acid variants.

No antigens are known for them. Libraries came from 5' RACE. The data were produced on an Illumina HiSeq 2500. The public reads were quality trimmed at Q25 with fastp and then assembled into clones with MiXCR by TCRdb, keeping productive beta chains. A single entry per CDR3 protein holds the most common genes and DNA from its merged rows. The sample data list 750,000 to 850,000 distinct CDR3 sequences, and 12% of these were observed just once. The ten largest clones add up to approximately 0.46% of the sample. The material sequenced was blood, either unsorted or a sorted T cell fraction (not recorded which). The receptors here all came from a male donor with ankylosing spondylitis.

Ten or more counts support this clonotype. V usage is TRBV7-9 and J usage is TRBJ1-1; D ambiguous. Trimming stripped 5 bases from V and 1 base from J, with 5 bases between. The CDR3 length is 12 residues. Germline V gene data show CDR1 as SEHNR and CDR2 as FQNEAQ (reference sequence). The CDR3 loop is CASSRGNTEAFF. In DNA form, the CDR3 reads TGTGCCAGCAGCCGGGGGAACACTGAAGCTTTCTTT.

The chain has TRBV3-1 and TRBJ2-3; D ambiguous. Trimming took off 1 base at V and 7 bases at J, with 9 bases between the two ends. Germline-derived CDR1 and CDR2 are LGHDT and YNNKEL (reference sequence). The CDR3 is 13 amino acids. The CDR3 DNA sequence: TGTGCCAGCAGCCAAGGAGGAGCGAATACGCAGTATTTT. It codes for CASSQGGANTQYF.

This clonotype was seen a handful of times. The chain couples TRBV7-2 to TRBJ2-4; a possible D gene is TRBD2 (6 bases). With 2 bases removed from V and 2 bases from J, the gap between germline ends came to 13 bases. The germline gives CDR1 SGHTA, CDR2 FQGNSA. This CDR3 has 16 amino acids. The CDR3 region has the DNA TGTGCCAGCAGCTTAACGCAGGGAGGAACCAAAAACATTCAGTACTTC. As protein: CASSLTQGGTKNIQYF.